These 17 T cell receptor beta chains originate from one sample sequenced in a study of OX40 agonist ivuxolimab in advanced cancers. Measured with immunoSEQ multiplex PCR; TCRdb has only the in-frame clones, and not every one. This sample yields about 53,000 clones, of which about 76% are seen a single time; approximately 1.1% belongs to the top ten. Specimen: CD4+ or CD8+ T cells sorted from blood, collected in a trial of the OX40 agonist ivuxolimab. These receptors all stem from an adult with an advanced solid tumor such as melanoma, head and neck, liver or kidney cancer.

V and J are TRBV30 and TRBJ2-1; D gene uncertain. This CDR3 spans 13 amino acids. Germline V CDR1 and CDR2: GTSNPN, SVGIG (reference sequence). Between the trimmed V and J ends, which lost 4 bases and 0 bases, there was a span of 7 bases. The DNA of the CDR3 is TGTGCCTGGAACCGTGACTCCTACAATGAGCAGTTCTTC. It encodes CAWNRDSYNEQFF.

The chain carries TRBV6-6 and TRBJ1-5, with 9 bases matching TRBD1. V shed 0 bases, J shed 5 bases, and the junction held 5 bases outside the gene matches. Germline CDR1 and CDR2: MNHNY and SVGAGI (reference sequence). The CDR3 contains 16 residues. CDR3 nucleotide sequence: TGTGCCAGCAGTTACTCGAAGGGGGACAGGGATCAGCCCCAGCATTTT. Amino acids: CASSYSKGDRDQPQHF.

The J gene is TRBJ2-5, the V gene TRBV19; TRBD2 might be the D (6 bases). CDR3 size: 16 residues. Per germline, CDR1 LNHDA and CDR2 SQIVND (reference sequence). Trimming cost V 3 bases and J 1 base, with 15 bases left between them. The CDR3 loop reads CASSMGRRGLQETQYF. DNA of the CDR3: TGTGCCAGTAGTATGGGGAGGCGGGGCCTCCAAGAGACCCAGTACTTC. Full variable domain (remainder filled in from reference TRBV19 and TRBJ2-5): DGGITQSPKYLFRKEGQNVTLSCEQNLNHDAMYWYRQDPGQGLRLIYYSQIVNDFQKGDIAEGYSVSREKKESFPLTVTSAQKNPTAFYLCASSMGRRGLQETQYFGPGTRLLVL.

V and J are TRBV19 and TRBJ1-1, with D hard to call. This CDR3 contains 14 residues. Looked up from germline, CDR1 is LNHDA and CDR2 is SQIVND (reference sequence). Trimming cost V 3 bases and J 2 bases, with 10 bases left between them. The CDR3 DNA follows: TGTGCCAGTAGTATGACCGCGATTAACACTGAAGCTTTCTTT. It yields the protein CASSMTAINTEAFF.

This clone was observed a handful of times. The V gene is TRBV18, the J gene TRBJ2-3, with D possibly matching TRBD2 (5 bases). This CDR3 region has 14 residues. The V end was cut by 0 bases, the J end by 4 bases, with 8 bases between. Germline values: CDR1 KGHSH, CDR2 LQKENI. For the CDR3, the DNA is TGTGCCAGCTCACCACCTAGCGAGTCAGATACGCAGTATTTT. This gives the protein CASSPPSESDTQYF. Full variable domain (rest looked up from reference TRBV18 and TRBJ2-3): NAGVMQNPRHLVRRRGQEARLRCSPMKGHSHVYWYRQLPEEGLKFMVYLQKENIIDESGMPKERFSAEFPKEGPSILRIQQVVRGDSAAYFCASSPPSESDTQYFGPGTRLTVL.

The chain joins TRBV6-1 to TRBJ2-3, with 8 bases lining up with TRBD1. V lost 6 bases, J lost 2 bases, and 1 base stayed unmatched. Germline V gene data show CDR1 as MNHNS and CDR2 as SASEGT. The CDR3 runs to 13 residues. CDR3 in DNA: TGTGCCAGCAGCAGGGGGCCCACAGATACGCAGTATTTT. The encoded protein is CASSRGPTDTQYF.

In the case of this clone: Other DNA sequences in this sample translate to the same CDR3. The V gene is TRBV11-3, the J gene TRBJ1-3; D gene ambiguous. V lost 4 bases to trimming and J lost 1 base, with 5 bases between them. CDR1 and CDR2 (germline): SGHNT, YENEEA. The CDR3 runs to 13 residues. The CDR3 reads CASSSLSGNTIYF. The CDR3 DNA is TGTGCCAGCAGCTCCTTGTCTGGAAACACCATATATTTT.

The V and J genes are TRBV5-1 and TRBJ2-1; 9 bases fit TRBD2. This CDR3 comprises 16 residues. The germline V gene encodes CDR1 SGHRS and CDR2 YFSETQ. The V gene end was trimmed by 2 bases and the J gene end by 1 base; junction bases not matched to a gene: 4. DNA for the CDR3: TGCGCCAGCAGCTTAGAGCGGGGGGCGTCCTACAATGAGCAGTTCTTC. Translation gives CASSLERGASYNEQFF.

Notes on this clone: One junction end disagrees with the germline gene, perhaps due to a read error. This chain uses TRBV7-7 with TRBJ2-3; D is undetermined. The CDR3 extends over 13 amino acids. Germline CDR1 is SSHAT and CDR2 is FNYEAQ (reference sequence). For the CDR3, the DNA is TGTGCTAGCAGCCCTTCTAGCACAGATACGCAGTATTTT. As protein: CASSPSSTDTQYF.

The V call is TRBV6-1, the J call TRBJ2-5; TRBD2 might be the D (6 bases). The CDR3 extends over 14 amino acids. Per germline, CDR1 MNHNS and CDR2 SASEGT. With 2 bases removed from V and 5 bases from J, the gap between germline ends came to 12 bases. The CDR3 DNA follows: TGTGCCAGCAGTGAATGGGCGGGGCGGGAGACCCAGTACTTC. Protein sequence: CASSEWAGRETQYF.

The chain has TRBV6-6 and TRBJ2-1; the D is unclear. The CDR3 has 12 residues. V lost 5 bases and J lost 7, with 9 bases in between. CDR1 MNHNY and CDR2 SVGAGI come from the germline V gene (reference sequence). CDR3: CASSIVVNEQFF. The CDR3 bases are TGTGCCAGCAGTATAGTTGTGAATGAGCAGTTCTTC.

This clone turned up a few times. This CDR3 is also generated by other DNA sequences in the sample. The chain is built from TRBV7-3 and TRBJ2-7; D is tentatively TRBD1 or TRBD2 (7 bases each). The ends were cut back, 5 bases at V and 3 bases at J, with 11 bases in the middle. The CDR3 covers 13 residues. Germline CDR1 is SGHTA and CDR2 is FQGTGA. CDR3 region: CASSRGDSYEQYF. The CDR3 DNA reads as TGTGCCAGCAGCCGGGGGGACAGCTACGAGCAGTACTTC.

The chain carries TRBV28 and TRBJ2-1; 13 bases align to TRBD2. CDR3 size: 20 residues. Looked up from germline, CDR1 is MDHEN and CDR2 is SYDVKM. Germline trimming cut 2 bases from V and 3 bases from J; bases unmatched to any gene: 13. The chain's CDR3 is CASSLDGVGLAGAGYNEQFF. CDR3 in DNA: TGTGCCAGCAGTTTAGATGGGGTAGGACTAGCGGGAGCCGGCTACAATGAGCAGTTCTTC. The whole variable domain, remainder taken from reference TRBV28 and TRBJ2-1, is DVKVTQSSRYLVKRTGEKVFLECVQDMDHENMFWYRQDPGLGLRLIYFSYDVKMKEKGDIPEGYSVSREKKERFSLILESASTNQTSMYLCASSLDGVGLAGAGYNEQFFGPGTRLTVL.

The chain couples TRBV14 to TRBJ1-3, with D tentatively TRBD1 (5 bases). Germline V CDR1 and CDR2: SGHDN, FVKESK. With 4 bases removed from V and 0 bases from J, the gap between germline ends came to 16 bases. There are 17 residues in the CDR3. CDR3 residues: CASSRFGTASSGNTIYF. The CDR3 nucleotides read TGTGCCAGCAGCCGGTTTGGGACGGCCAGCTCTGGAAACACCATATATTTT.

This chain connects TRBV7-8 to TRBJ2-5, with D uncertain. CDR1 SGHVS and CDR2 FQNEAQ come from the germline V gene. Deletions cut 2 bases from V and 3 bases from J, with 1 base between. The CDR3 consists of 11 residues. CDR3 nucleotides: TGTGCCAGCAGCTTAAAAGAGACCCAGTACTTC. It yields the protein CASSLKETQYF. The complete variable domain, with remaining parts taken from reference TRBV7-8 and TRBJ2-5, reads GAGVSQSPRYKVAKRGQDVALRCDPISGHVSLFWYQQALGQGPEFLTYFQNEAQLDKSGLPSDRFFAERPEGSVSTLKIQRTQQEDSAVYLCASSLKETQYFGPGTRLLVL.

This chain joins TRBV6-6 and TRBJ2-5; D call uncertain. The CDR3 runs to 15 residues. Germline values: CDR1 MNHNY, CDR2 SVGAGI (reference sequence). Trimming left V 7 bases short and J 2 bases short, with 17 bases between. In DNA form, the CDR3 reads TGTGCCAGCAACTCCTTAGTGCTGAAACAAGAGACCCAGTACTTC. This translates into CASNSLVLKQETQYF.

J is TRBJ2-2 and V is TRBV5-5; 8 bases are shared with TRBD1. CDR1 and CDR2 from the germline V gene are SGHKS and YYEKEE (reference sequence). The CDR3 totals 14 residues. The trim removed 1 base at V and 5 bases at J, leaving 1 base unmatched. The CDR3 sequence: CASSLQGATGELFF. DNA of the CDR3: TGTGCCAGCAGCTTGCAGGGGGCAACCGGGGAGCTGTTTTTT. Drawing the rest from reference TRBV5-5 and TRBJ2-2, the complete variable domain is DAGVTQSPTHLIKTRGQQVTLRCSPISGHKSVSWYQQVLGQGPQFIFQYYEKEERGRGNFPDRFSARQFPNYSSELNVNALLLGDSALYLCASSLQGATGELFFGEGSRLTVL.